The text below deals with one TCR beta chain. Germline V gives CDR1 LGHNA, CDR2 YSLEER. With 0 bases removed from V and 1 base from J, the gap between germline ends came to 15 bases. The CDR3 contains 17 residues. This sample is drawn from a study of patients and donors after allogeneic stem cell transplantation. TCRdb recomputed calls from the RT-PCR reads with MiXCR, one row per CDR3 protein. The table shows 100,000 to 120,000 distinct CDR3 sequences, with around 33% occurring only once. The sample was blood, either unsorted or a sorted T cell fraction (not recorded which). This clonotype was sampled from a human donor who was either an allogeneic HSCT recipient or a stem cell or donor lymphocyte infusion donor (not recorded which). It is not recorded whose cells these are; they may come from a transplant donor. The chain uses TRBV4-3 and TRBJ1-1; D gene ambiguous. Here the CDR3 DNA reads TGCGCCAGCAGCCAAGATAGGCTCGTGGGCGGGAACACTGAAGCTTTCTTT. It specifies CASSQDRLVGGNTEAFF.